This TCR beta chain is from a study of yellow fever vaccine responses in identical twins. General study findings and limits: In identical twins, vaccine T cell responses appeared partly shared and partly individual.

The CDR3 contains 14 residues. Germline lookup yields CDR1 SGHTA and CDR2 FQGTGA. V was trimmed by 3 bases and J by 1 base, leaving 7 bases between them. Comments on this clonotype: Its antigen remains unidentified.

In TCRdb, the RT-PCR reads were re-called with MiXCR into one record per CDR3 protein. The table has about 4,700 distinct CDR3 sequences, around 92% seen once. The TCR originated in a woman under 30 who received the yellow fever vaccine. This material consisted of T cells from blood (PBMCs), unsorted or a sorted subset (not recorded which), taken before or after yellow fever vaccination (not recorded which). This chain joins TRBV7-3 and TRBJ2-1; unclear D gene. Here the CDR3 reads CASSFDGSYNEQFF. The CDR3, as DNA: TGTGCCAGCAGCTTTGATGGATCCTACAATGAGCAGTTCTTC.